Each of the 7 T cell receptor beta chains below was sequenced from the same sample in a study of T cells in Graves' hyperthyroidism and ophthalmopathy. Amplified TCR beta CDR3 regions derived from RNA transcripts. The HTBI primer set was used in a first-round RT-PCR of the TCR CDR3. TCRdb analysed the multiplex PCR reads with MiXCR anew, one entry per CDR3 protein. The sample yields approximately 610,000 distinct CDR3 sequences, 15% to 20% seen once. The sequenced sample was blood. The receptors were sampled from a woman aged 18-35 years with Graves' hyperthyroidism.

This clonotype has ten or more counts. The chain employs TRBV27 and TRBJ2-4, with unresolved D. Trimming shortened V by 5 bases and J by 9 bases, and 14 bases separated the two germline ends. Germline-derived CDR1 and CDR2 are MNHEY and SMNVEV (reference sequence). CDR3 size: 13 residues. CDR3 residues: CASSPGNRIIQYF. CDR3 DNA: TGTGCCAGCAGTCCGGGCAATCGGATCATTCAGTACTTC.

The table lists this clonotype with many counts. The chain is built from TRBV12-3 or TRBV12-4 and TRBJ1-3; TRBD1 is a possible D gene (5 bases). V lost 2 bases and J lost 0, with 14 bases in between. The CDR3 extends over 17 amino acids. The CDR3 region is CASSLWGEQTSGNTIYF. The CDR3 coding sequence is TGTGCCAGCAGTTTATGGGGGGAGCAGACCTCTGGAAACACCATATATTTT.

This clonotype was seen more than once but under ten times. This sequence joins TRBV10-3 and TRBJ1-2; weak D call: TRBD1 (5 bases). The CDR3 is 15 residues long. CDR1 and CDR2 (germline): ENHRY, SYGVKD. The V end was cut by 11 bases, the J end by 5 bases, with 24 bases between. The CDR3 DNA follows: TGTGCCGCCCTCCGGGACCCTCTGGAGGCGTATGGCTACACCTTC. Translated: CAALRDPLEAYGYTF.

This clonotype appeared many times. This chain connects TRBV12-3 or TRBV12-4 to TRBJ2-5; D is undetermined. This CDR3 region has 14 residues. V dropped 6 bases and J dropped 1 base, with 12 bases sitting between them. The CDR3 reads CASSPQEFQETQYF. In DNA form, the CDR3 reads TGTGCCAGCAGCCCGCAGGAGTTCCAAGAGACCCAGTACTTC.

The rearrangement uses TRBV5-6 and TRBJ1-6; TRBD1 aligns across 10 bases. With V trimmed by 4 bases and J by 10 bases, 2 bases remained unmatched. This CDR3 is 13 amino acids long. Germline lookup yields CDR1 SGHDT and CDR2 YYEEEE. The chain's CDR3 is CASSDRGPSPLHF. CDR3 nucleotides: TGTGCCAGCAGCGACAGGGGGCCATCACCCCTCCACTTT.

As for this clonotype: Just one base apart from a much larger clone, this may be a read error. V usage is TRBV6-5 and J usage is TRBJ2-5, with D perhaps TRBD2 (6 bases). Germline CDR1 MNHEY, CDR2 SVGAGI. This CDR3 region has 22 residues. Trimming cost V 4 bases and J 0 bases, with 33 bases left between them. Written as DNA, the CDR3 is TGTGCCAGCAGTTTGCATAGGTGGGACGGGAGCACAAGAGATGCAAACCAAGAGACCCAGTACTTC. Translated: CASSLHRWDGSTRDANQETQYF.

The chain has TRBV3-1 and TRBJ2-3, with D hard to call. Germline lookup yields CDR1 LGHDT and CDR2 YNNKEL (reference sequence). The CDR3 loop spans 15 amino acids. Trimming took 5 bases from V and 0 from J, leaving 12 bases between them. DNA for the CDR3: TGTGCCAGCAGCTCAAACCCTTTTAGCACAGATACGCAGTATTTT. Translated, it gives CASSSNPFSTDTQYF.